This T cell receptor beta chain was retrieved from a study of T cell repertoires in cytomegalovirus infection. The overall study: Signatures in public TCR beta sequences pointed to both CMV infection and matching HLA type.

The CDR3 is made up of 16 amino acids. Unmatched junction bases numbered 12, after V lost 3 bases and J lost 7 bases. Germline V gene data show CDR1 as ENHRY and CDR2 as SYGVKD. TCRdb re-derived calls from the reads in MiXCR, one entry per CDR3 protein. This sample has fewer than 400,000 distinct CDR3 sequences, with around a sixth found just once. Sequencing input: PBMCs. The J gene is TRBJ2-1, the V gene TRBV10-3, with 7 bases identical to TRBD1. The clonotype originates from a human donor in good health (CMV status not recorded). Some clones in this sample may be carry-over from other donors' samples. The CDR3 coding sequence is TGTGCCATCAGTGAAAGGGTGACAGGGAAAGGGAATGAGCAGTTCTTC. Translating gives CAISERVTGKGNEQFF.